The 18 T cell receptor beta chains presented below share a single source sample, sequenced in a study of T cells in localized non-small cell lung cancer. This table comes from immunoSEQ multiplex PCR, and its TCRdb copy is limited to in-frame clones, with some not included. The table has about 5,900 clones, roughly 25% seen once. The material was lung tumor tissue, obtained before any cancer treatment. These receptors all come from a female donor over 55 with stage I lung adenocarcinoma.

In its sample, this clone was seen a few times. This chain uses TRBV6-1 with TRBJ2-1; TRBD2 matches at 7 bases. CDR3 length: 17 residues. Germline values: CDR1 MNHNS, CDR2 SASEGT. V trimming: 1 base; J trimming: 0 bases; junction bases outside the gene matches: 6. The CDR3 here is CASSEGASSGSYNEQFF. For the CDR3, the DNA is TGTGCCAGCAGTGAAGGGGCGTCTAGCGGCTCCTACAATGAGCAGTTCTTC.

This clone appeared a few times. The chain joins TRBV6-8 to TRBJ2-7; no firm D call. V was shortened by 0 bases and J by 5 bases, with 8 bases between the two germline ends. Looked up from germline, CDR1 is MNHGY and CDR2 is SAAAGT. CDR3 size: 13 residues. The CDR3 nucleotides are TGTGCCAGCAGTTACTCGACGGTCCACGAGCAGTACTTC. Translation gives CASSYSTVHEQYF.

This clone showed up just a few times. This sequence joins TRBV28 and TRBJ1-1; TRBD1 is a possible D gene (5 bases). The germline gives CDR1 MDHEN, CDR2 SYDVKM. The V end was cut by 3 bases, the J end by 4 bases, with 18 bases between. This CDR3 contains 16 residues. Here the CDR3 reads CASSFFGGSRGTEAFF. The DNA for the CDR3 is TGTGCCAGCAGTTTTTTCGGGGGATCTAGGGGCACTGAAGCTTTCTTT.

This clone was seen a handful of times. The V call is TRBV6-8, the J call TRBJ1-1; 7 nucleotides match TRBD1. V lost 6 bases to trimming and J lost 0 bases; unmatched junction nucleotides: 7. The V gene's germline CDR1 is MNHGY and CDR2 SAAAGT. The CDR3 consists of 15 residues. This CDR3 is CASRAWDRMNTEAFF. CDR3 nucleotides: TGTGCCAGCAGAGCCTGGGACAGAATGAACACTGAAGCTTTCTTT.

The rearrangement links TRBV19 to TRBJ1-2; 7 positions agree with TRBD1. The trim removed 6 bases at V and 0 bases at J, leaving 16 bases unmatched. This CDR3 spans 18 amino acids. Germline V CDR1 and CDR2: LNHDA, SQIVND (reference sequence). CDR3 bases: TGTGCCAGTAGCCGAAGCACAGGGGAGCCACTACCTAACTATGGCTACACCTTC. This translates into CASSRSTGEPLPNYGYTF.

Remarks on this clone: Compared with germline, one end of the junction differs, possibly owing to a read error. This chain uses TRBV6-8 with TRBJ1-1; D is undetermined. Germline CDR1 and CDR2: MNHGY and SAAAGT. The CDR3 covers 14 residues. The CDR3 here is CAISSELVNTEAFF. The CDR3 DNA sequence: TGTGCCATCAGTTCAGAGCTAGTGAACACTGAAGCTTTCTTT.

The chain recombines TRBV19 with TRBJ2-7; 9 nucleotides match TRBD1. Germline CDR1 reads LNHDA; CDR2 reads SQIVND (reference sequence). This CDR3 region has 15 residues. The junction had 10 bases not matched to a gene; V was cut back by 6 bases and J by 4 bases. The CDR3 DNA is TGTGCCAGTAGCTGGAACAGGGGGCGCCGGTACGAGCAGTACTTC. Its translation is CASSWNRGRRYEQYF.

Only a few counts were recorded for this clone. The gene calls are TRBV7-2 and TRBJ2-1; 9 bases agree with TRBD2. V was clipped by 2 bases and J by 16 bases; unmatched bases: 9. CDR1 is SGHTA and CDR2 is FQGNSA in the germline V gene. This CDR3 comprises 13 residues. The CDR3 region is CASSLIAGGPTFF. Written as DNA, the CDR3 is TGTGCCAGCAGCTTAATTGCGGGAGGGCCAACTTTCTTC.

The chain combines TRBV5-1 with TRBJ2-3; 11 nucleotides match TRBD2. The germline V gene has CDR1 SGHRS and CDR2 YFSETQ. J gave up 6 bases and V 2 bases, and 2 bases lay outside the gene matches. CDR3 length: 14 residues. The CDR3 loop reads CASSFGTSGDTQYF. The CDR3, as DNA: TGCGCCAGCAGCTTCGGGACTAGCGGTGATACGCAGTATTTT.

This clone was picked up a small number of times. CDR3 nucleotide sequence: TGTGCCAGCAGTTCCCCAGCGGGACGGGCCGCTGGAAACACCATATATTTT. Its translation: CASSSPAGRAAGNTIYF. This chain connects TRBV28 to TRBJ1-3; D possibly corresponds to TRBD1 (5 bases). The CDR3 has 17 amino acids. V lost 4 bases and J lost 2, with 18 bases in between. CDR1 and CDR2 (germline): MDHEN, SYDVKM.

By frequency in the sample, this clone is medium-sized (0.01 to 0.1%). The chain has TRBV11-3 and TRBJ2-2; 12 positions match TRBD2. J was trimmed by 3 bases and V by 4 bases; bases with no gene match: 3. Germline-derived CDR1 and CDR2 are SGHNT and YENEEA. This CDR3 has 16 amino acids. The CDR3 is CASSSLAGGYTGELFF. The CDR3 nucleotides are TGTGCCAGCAGCTCACTAGCGGGAGGTTACACCGGGGAGCTGTTTTTT. The whole variable domain, filled in from reference TRBV11-3 and TRBJ2-2, reads EAGVVQSPRYKIIEKKQPVAFWCNPISGHNTLYWYLQNLGQGPELLIRYENEEAVDDSQLPKDRFSAERLKGVDSTLKIQPAELGDSAVYLCASSSLAGGYTGELFFGEGSRLTVL.

The chain links TRBV5-1 to TRBJ2-5; the D gene is possibly TRBD2 (7 bases). V was shortened by 3 bases and J by 1 base, with 13 bases between the two germline ends. Germline CDR1 and CDR2: SGHRS and YFSETQ. The CDR3 has 15 amino acids. In DNA, the CDR3 is TGCGCCAGCAGCTCCTTTAGGGGGGGCCAAGAGACCCAGTACTTC. Translating it yields CASSSFRGGQETQYF.

The rearrangement links TRBV5-1 to TRBJ1-1; D might be TRBD1 (6 bases). Trimming left V 3 bases short and J 1 base short, with 10 bases between. Germline CDR1 is SGHRS and CDR2 is YFSETQ. This CDR3 is 14 amino acids long. The CDR3 sequence: CASSSGDPNTEAFF. For the CDR3, the DNA is TGCGCCAGCAGCTCAGGGGACCCGAACACTGAAGCTTTCTTT.

The chain is built from TRBV11-3 and TRBJ2-6; D might be TRBD2 (6 bases). Looked up from germline, CDR1 is SGHNT and CDR2 is YENEEA. The germline V and J ends were trimmed by 1 base and 2 bases, with 9 bases remaining between them. The CDR3 consists of 16 residues. The CDR3 protein is CASSLGGEAGANVLTF. Here the CDR3 DNA reads TGTGCCAGCAGCTTAGGAGGGGAGGCTGGGGCCAACGTCCTGACTTTC.

The chain is built from TRBV4-1 and TRBJ1-4; 9 bases are shared with TRBD1. This CDR3 has 17 residues. Germline loops: CDR1 MGHRA, CDR2 YSYEKL. Trimming cost V 4 bases and J 8 bases; bases outside gene matches: 14. As DNA, the CDR3 is TGCGCCAGCAGCCCGACGAACTGGGACAGGGTAGGAGAAAAACTGTTTTTT. As protein: CASSPTNWDRVGEKLFF.

This clone is medium-sized within its sample. The CDR3 reads CASSYRAGWSGNTIYF. CDR3 bases: TGTGCCAGCAGTTATCGGGCAGGGTGGTCTGGAAACACCATATATTTT. The chain carries TRBV6-8 and TRBJ1-3; D is perhaps TRBD1 (5 bases). V was shortened by 3 bases and J by 1 base, with 13 bases between the two germline ends. The CDR3 spans 16 residues. CDR1 is MNHGY and CDR2 is SAAAGT in the germline V gene.

The chain is built from TRBV30 and TRBJ2-7, with TRBD2 matching 9 bases. Germline CDR1 GTSNPN, CDR2 SVGIG (reference sequence). The CDR3 consists of 14 residues. Germline trimming cut 0 bases from V and 4 bases from J; bases unmatched to any gene: 4. CDR3 sequence reads: CAWSVAGGGYEQYF. For the CDR3, the DNA is TGTGCCTGGAGTGTAGCGGGGGGCGGGTACGAGCAGTACTTC. The variable domain in full, completed from reference TRBV30 and TRBJ2-7, reads SQTIHQWPATLVQPVGSPLSLECTVEGTSNPNLYWYRQAAGRGLQLLFYSVGIGQISSEVPQNLSASRPQDRQFILSSKKLLLSDSGFYLCAWSVAGGGYEQYFGPGTRLTVT.

The chain couples TRBV29-1 to TRBJ2-5, with D possibly called TRBD1 or TRBD2 (6 bases each). Germline lookup yields CDR1 SQVTM and CDR2 ANQGSEA. The V and J ends lost 5 bases and 5 bases respectively, with 12 bases between them. CDR3 length: 12 residues. The CDR3 bases are TGCAGCGTTCTGGACGGGGGCGAGACCCAGTACTTC. As protein: CSVLDGGETQYF.